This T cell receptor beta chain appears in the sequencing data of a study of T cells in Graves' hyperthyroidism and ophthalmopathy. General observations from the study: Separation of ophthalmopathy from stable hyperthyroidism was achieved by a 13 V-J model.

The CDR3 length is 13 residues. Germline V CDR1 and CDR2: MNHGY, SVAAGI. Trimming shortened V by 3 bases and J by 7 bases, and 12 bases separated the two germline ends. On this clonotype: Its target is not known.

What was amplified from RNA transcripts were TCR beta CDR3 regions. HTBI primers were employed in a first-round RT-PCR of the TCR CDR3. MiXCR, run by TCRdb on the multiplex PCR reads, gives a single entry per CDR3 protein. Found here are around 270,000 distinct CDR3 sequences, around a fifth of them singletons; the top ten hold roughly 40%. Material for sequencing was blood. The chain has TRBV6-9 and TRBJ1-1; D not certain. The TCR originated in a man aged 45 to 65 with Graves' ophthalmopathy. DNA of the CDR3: TGTGCCAGCAGTTACCAGACTTCGGGTGAAGCTTTCTTT. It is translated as CASSYQTSGEAFF.